One and the same sample provided the 17 T cell receptor beta chains below, sequenced in a study of persistence of HIV-infected CD4 T cells (dated by TCRdb to 2020 to 2022). TCRbeta repertoires were sequenced from genomic DNA with the immunoSEQ hsTCRB assay version 4 in survey mode. TCRdb retrieved this table from immuneACCESS and kept in-frame rearrangements only. Not all clones are present; in checked studies, unresolved V genes account for under half, and no reason is known for the remainder. In all, the sample holds over 60,000 clones, and under 80% of those were seen once. The top ten clones comprise 1.5% to 2% of the sample. These TCRs are of unknown antigen specificity. In the paper's terms, the treatment or condition label means: suppressive antiretroviral therapy. A pool of overlapping HIV-1 Gag 15-mer peptides was used at 0.85 to 1 ug per peptide per mL for cell stimulation. Memory populations depleted of antigen-responding cells were obtained by sorting nonresponding CD40L-negative CD69-negative CD45RO-high memory CD4+ T cells.

Specimen: CD4+ T cells sorted from PBMCs after approximately 19-hour stimulation, collected from a patient who received antiretroviral therapy. Interpreted using the paper, the cell subset or site label stands for: CD40L-CD69- CD45RO-high memory CD4 T cells not responding to Gag peptides. Source of these receptors: an adult man with HIV who was CMV-seropositive.

A single count supports this clone. This sequence joins TRBV7-6 and TRBJ1-1; D remains ambiguous. V lost 2 bases and J lost 4, with 17 bases in between. CDR1 is SGHVS and CDR2 is FNYEAQ in the germline V gene. CDR3 length: 16 residues. The CDR3 here is CASSLRVRTQGTEAFF. The CDR3 DNA follows: TGTGCCAGCAGCTTACGGGTTCGGACGCAAGGCACTGAAGCTTTCTTT.

The rearrangement joins TRBV7-3 to TRBJ2-2; perhaps D is TRBD1 or TRBD2 (7 bases each). The CDR3 is 16 amino acids. CDR1 is SGHTA, CDR2 FQGTGA, per germline. The V gene lost 5 bases and the J gene lost 0 bases, with 13 bases spanning the gap. The CDR3 coding sequence is TGTGCCAGCAGCCCGGGGGGACAGTCGAACACCGGGGAGCTGTTTTTT. Its protein is CASSPGGQSNTGELFF.

V is TRBV5-1 and J is TRBJ2-3; no clear D. V lost 1 base and J 7 bases, leaving 7 bases between the germline ends. CDR1 is SGHRS and CDR2 is YFSETQ in the germline V gene. CDR3 length equals 12 residues. DNA of the CDR3: TGCGCCAGCAGCTTGACTGAAAATACGCAGTATTTT. It codes for CASSLTENTQYF.

V usage is TRBV11-3 and J usage is TRBJ2-3, with D perhaps TRBD1 or TRBD2 (7 bases each). With 8 bases removed from V and 6 bases from J, the gap between germline ends came to 18 bases. The CDR3 is made up of 14 amino acids. The germline V gene has CDR1 SGHNT and CDR2 YENEEA. The CDR3 protein is CASSQGGSSDTQYF. DNA for the CDR3: TGTGCCAGCTCCCAGGGGGGGTCATCGGATACGCAGTATTTT.

V gene TRBV18 combines with J gene TRBJ2-7; TRBD1 aligns across 9 bases. The CDR3 length is 15 residues. Per germline, CDR1 KGHSH and CDR2 LQKENI. V shed 6 bases and J 2 bases; nucleotides not matched to a gene: 8. The CDR3 sequence is CASSAGTGNTYEQYF. CDR3 in DNA: TGTGCCAGCTCGGCAGGGACAGGGAATACCTACGAGCAGTACTTC. Variable domain in full (rest from reference TRBV18 and TRBJ2-7): NAGVMQNPRHLVRRRGQEARLRCSPMKGHSHVYWYRQLPEEGLKFMVYLQKENIIDESGMPKERFSAEFPKEGPSILRIQQVVRGDSAAYFCASSAGTGNTYEQYFGPGTRLTVT.

For this clone: Other nucleotide sequences in the sample specify the same CDR3. V usage is TRBV6-5 and J usage is TRBJ1-6; D call uncertain. Trimming stripped 3 bases from V and 1 base from J, with 7 bases between. CDR3 size: 15 residues. Germline V gives CDR1 MNHEY, CDR2 SVGAGI. The CDR3 loop is CASSYRGSYNSPLHF. CDR3 nucleotide sequence: TGTGCCAGCAGTTATAGAGGATCCTATAATTCACCCCTCCACTTT.

The chain has TRBV19 and TRBJ1-4, with D unclear. The CDR3 sequence is 15 residues long. V was cut by 4 bases and J by 8 bases, with 17 bases left in between. Germline V gene lookup returns CDR1 LNHDA and CDR2 SQIVND (reference sequence). The CDR3, as DNA: TGTGCCAGTAGTAAGAAACCCGCTCAGGTGGAAAAACTGTTTTTT. It yields the protein CASSKKPAQVEKLFF.

The chain couples TRBV5-8 to TRBJ2-2; 9 bases fit TRBD2. The ends lost 2 bases at V and 2 bases at J; junction bases unmatched: 7. This CDR3 contains 17 residues. Germline V CDR1 and CDR2: SGHTS, YDEGEE. CDR3 in DNA: TGTGCCAGCAGCTTCAGTAGCGGGGGCCCCAACACCGGGGAGCTGTTTTTT. It specifies CASSFSSGGPNTGELFF.

The rearrangement joins TRBV2 to TRBJ1-5; D is uncertain. Germline-derived CDR1 and CDR2 are SNHLY and FYNNEI. This CDR3 is 11 amino acids long. The V end lost 5 bases, the J end lost 6 bases, and 5 bases lay between the germline ends. This CDR3 reads CASSLTQPQHF. The CDR3 nucleotides are TGTGCCAGCAGTTTGACTCAGCCCCAGCATTTT.

V and J are TRBV5-4 and TRBJ1-2; no firm D call. Deletions cut 0 bases from V and 4 bases from J, with 10 bases between. This CDR3 spans 14 amino acids. Germline V gene lookup returns CDR1 SGHNT and CDR2 YYREEE (reference sequence). The CDR3: CASSLDSTFYGYTF. The CDR3 nucleotides are TGTGCCAGCAGCTTGGACAGTACCTTCTATGGCTACACCTTC.

The chain combines TRBV24-1 with TRBJ1-2; D is undetermined. The CDR3 is 11 amino acids. Germline V gene sequence: CDR1 KGHDR, CDR2 SFDVKD. Deletions cut 9 bases from V and 7 bases from J, with 11 bases between. This CDR3 is CATPPAGGYTF. In DNA form, the CDR3 reads TGTGCCACCCCCCCCGCCGGTGGCTACACCTTC.

V is TRBV2 and J is TRBJ2-3; D perhaps matches TRBD1 (5 bases). The length of the CDR3 is 13 residues. Trimming removed 6 bases from V and 2 bases from J, with 9 bases in between. The germline V gene encodes CDR1 SNHLY and CDR2 FYNNEI. The CDR3 loop is CASSSDITDTQYF. CDR3 nucleotide sequence: TGTGCCAGCAGCTCGGACATCACAGATACGCAGTATTTT.

This clone appeared a few times. V and J are TRBV5-1 and TRBJ1-6, with D tentatively TRBD1 (5 bases). CDR3 length equals 15 residues. Germline CDR1 is SGHRS and CDR2 is YFSETQ. V lost 1 base and J lost 7, with 12 bases in between. Here the CDR3 DNA reads TGCGCCAGCAGCTTGAGTGGGGCGAGGAATTCACCCCTCCACTTT. It specifies CASSLSGARNSPLHF.

The chain links TRBV6-6 to TRBJ1-1, with TRBD1 matching 8 bases. CDR1 and CDR2 (germline): MNHNY, SVGAGI (reference sequence). There are 14 residues in the CDR3. The junction had 3 bases not matched to a gene; V was cut back by 2 bases and J by 4 bases. DNA of the CDR3: TGTGCCAGCAGTTACCAGGGGGCTGGCACTGAAGCTTTCTTT. Protein product: CASSYQGAGTEAFF.

This clone was detected only once. The chain joins TRBV7-9 to TRBJ1-4; D is possibly TRBD1 (5 bases). This CDR3 is 15 amino acids long. Deletions cut 3 bases from V and 0 bases from J, with 8 bases between. Germline V lookup: CDR1 SEHNR, CDR2 FQNEAQ (reference sequence). This chain's CDR3 is CASSFMTATNEKLFF. The CDR3 DNA follows: TGTGCCAGCAGCTTCATGACAGCAACTAATGAAAAACTGTTTTTT. Full variable domain (missing parts from reference TRBV7-9 and TRBJ1-4): DTGVSQNPRHKITKRGQNVTFRCDPISEHNRLYWYRQTLGQGPEFLTYFQNEAQLEKSRLLSDRFSAERPKGSFSTLEIQRTEQGDSAMYLCASSFMTATNEKLFFGSGTQLSVL.

The chain has TRBV5-1 and TRBJ1-1; no definite D call. V lost 5 bases, J lost 3 bases, and 8 bases lay in between. This CDR3 spans 12 amino acids. Germline V gene data show CDR1 as SGHRS and CDR2 as YFSETQ. The CDR3 loop is CASREGYTEAFF. As DNA, the CDR3 is TGCGCCAGCAGAGAGGGATACACTGAAGCTTTCTTT.

V gene TRBV28 combines with J gene TRBJ1-1; D not certain. Trimming removed 2 bases at V and 7 bases at J, with 11 bases between. The CDR3 is 13 amino acids. Germline-derived CDR1 and CDR2 are MDHEN and SYDVKM. This chain's CDR3 is CASSLRGASEAFF. The CDR3 DNA sequence: TGTGCCAGCAGTTTACGGGGTGCGAGTGAAGCTTTCTTT.